Reported below is one T cell receptor (beta chain). This sample is drawn from a study of T cells in Graves' hyperthyroidism and ophthalmopathy. Germline V gene sequence: CDR1 SGHNT, CDR2 YYREEE (reference sequence). V trimming: 1 base; J trimming: 2 bases; junction bases outside the gene matches: 8. There are 16 residues in the CDR3. Amplified TCR beta CDR3 regions derived from RNA transcripts. In the first-round RT-PCR of the TCR CDR3, the HTBI primer set was used. MiXCR, applied by TCRdb to the multiplex PCR reads, yields one record per CDR3 protein. The profile shows around 580,000 distinct CDR3 sequences, over 15% of them singletons. Patients having uncontrolled infection, another autoimmune disease, pregnancy or lactation were not included.

The sample was blood. The chain joins TRBV5-4 to TRBJ2-5; 7 positions agree with TRBD1. The receptor comes from a woman between 18 and 29 years old with Graves' hyperthyroidism. CDR3 residues: CASSLSPAGGQETQYF. CDR3 DNA: TGTGCCAGCAGCTTGTCGCCAGCAGGGGGACAAGAGACCCAGTACTTC.